This T cell receptor beta chain comes out of a study of blood T cell repertoires in COVID-19. For the study at large: In each case, the material was cDNA or gDNA derived from T cells, B-cell-depleted T cells, or PBMCs.

Repertoires were generated with immunoSEQ multiplex PCR, while TCRdb's copy carries only in-frame clones and drops some. This sample has 150,000 to 200,000 clones; approximately 90% occur once, and the top ten carry under 5%. V trimming: 4 bases; J trimming: 7 bases; junction bases outside the gene matches: 4. The CDR3 is 13 amino acids. Sequencing input: peripheral blood. This TCR was recovered from a human donor in a cohort sampled during active COVID-19. The chain employs TRBV12-3 or TRBV12-4 and TRBJ1-1; TRBD1 agrees at 9 bases. CDR3: CASSSTTGGEAFF. DNA for the CDR3: TGTGCCAGCAGTTCAACGACAGGGGGTGAAGCTTTCTTT.